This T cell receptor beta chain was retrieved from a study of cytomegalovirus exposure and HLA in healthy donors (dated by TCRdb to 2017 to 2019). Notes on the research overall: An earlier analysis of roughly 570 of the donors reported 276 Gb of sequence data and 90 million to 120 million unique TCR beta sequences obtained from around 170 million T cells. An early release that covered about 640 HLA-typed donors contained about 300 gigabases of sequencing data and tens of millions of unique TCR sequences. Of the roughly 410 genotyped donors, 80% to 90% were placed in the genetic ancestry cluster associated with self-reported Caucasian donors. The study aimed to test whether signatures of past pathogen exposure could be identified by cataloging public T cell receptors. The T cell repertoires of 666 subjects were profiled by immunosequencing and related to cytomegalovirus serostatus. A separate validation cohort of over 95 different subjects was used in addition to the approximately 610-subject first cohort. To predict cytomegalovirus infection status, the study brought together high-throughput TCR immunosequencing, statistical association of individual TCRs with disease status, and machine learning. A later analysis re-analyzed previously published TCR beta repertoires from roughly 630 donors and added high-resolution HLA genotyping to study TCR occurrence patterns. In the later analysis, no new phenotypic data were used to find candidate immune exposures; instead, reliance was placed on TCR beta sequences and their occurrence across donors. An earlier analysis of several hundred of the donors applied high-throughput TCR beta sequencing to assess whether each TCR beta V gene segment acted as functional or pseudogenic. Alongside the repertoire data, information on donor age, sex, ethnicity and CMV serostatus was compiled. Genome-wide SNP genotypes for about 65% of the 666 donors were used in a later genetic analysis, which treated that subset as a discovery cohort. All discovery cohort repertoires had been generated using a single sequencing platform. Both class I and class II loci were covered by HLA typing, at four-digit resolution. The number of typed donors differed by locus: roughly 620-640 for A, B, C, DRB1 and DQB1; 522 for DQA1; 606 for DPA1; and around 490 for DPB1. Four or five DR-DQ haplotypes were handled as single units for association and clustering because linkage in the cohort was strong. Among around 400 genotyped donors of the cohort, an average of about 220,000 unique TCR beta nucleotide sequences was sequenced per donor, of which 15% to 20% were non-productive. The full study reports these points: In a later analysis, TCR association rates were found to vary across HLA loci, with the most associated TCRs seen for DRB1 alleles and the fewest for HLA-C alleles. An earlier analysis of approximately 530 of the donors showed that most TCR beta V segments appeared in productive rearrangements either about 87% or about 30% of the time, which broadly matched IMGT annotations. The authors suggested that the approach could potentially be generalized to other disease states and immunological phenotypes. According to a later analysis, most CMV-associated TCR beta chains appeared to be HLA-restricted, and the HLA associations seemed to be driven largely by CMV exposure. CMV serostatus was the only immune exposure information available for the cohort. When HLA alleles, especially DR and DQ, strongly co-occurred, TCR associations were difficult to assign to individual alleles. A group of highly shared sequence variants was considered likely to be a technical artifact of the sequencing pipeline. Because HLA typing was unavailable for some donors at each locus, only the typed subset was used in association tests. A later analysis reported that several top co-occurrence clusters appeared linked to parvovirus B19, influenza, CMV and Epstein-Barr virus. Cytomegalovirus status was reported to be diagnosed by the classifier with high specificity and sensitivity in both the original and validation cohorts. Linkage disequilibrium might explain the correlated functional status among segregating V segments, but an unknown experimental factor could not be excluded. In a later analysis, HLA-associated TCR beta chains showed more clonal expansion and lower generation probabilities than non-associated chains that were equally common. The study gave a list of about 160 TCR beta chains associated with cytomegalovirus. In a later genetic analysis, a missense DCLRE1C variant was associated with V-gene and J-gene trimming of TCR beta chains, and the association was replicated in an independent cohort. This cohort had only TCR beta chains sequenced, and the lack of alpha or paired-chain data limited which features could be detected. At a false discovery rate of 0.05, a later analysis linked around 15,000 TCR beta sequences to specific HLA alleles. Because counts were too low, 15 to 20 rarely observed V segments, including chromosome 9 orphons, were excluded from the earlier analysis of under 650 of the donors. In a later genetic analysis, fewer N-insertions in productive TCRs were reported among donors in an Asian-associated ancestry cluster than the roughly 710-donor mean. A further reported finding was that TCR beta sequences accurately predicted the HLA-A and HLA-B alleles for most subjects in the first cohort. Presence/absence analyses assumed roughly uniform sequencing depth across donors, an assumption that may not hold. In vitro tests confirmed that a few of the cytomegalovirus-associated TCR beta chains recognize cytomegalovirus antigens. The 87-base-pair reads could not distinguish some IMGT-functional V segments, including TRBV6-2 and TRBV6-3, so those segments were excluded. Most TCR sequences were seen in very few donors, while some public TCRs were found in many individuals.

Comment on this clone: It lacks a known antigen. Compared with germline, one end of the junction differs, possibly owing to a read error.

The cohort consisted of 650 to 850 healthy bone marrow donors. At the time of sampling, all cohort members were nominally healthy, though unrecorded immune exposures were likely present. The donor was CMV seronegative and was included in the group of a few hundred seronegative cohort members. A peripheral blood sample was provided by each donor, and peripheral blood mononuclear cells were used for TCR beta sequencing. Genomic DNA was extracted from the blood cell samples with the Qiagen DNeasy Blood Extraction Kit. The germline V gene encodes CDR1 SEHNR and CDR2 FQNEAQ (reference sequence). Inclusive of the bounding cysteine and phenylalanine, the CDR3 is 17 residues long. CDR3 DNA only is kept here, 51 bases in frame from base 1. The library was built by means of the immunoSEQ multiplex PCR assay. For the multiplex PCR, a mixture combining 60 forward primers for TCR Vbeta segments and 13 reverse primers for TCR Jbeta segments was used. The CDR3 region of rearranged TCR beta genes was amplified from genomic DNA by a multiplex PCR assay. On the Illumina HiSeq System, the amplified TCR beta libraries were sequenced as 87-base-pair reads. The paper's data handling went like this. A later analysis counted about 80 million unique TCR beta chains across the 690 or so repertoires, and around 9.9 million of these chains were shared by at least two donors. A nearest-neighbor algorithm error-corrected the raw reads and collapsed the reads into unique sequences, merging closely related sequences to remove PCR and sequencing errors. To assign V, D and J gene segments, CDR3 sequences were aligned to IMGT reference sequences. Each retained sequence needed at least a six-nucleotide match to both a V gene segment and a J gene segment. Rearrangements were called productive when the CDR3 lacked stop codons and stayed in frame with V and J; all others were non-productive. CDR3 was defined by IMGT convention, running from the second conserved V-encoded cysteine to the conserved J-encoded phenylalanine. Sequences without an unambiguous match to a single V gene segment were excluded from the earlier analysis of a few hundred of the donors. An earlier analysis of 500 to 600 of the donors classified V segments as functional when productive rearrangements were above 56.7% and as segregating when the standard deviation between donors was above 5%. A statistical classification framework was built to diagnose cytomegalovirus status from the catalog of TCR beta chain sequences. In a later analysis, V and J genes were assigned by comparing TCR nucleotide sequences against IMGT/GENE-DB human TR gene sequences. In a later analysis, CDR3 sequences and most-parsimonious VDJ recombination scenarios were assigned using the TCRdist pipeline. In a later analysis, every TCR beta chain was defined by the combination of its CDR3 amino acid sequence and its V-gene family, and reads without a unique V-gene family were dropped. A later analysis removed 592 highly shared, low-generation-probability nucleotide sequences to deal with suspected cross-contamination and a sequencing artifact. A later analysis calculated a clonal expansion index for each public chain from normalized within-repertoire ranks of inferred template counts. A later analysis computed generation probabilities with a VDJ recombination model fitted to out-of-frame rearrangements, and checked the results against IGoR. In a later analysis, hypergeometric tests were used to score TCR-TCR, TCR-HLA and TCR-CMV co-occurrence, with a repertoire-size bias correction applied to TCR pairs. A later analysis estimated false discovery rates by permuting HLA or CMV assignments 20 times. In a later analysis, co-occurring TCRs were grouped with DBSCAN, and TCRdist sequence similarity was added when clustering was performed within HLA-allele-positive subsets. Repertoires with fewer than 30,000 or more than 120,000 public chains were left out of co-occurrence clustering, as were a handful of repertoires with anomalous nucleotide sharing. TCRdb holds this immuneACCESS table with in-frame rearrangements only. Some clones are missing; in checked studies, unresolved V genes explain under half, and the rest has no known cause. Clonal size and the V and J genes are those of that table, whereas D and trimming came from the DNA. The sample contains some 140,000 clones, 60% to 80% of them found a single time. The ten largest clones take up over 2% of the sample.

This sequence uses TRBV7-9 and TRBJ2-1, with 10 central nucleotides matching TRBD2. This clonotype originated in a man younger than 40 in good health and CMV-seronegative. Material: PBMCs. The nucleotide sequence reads TGTTCCAGCAGCGCACGACGCCCGGGACTAGCGAACAATGAGCAGTTCTTC. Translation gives CSSSARRPGLANNEQFF.